These 29 T cell receptor beta chains came from one sample sequenced in a study of preoperative IRX-2 immunotherapy in early breast cancer. As for treatment: preoperative locoregional IRX-2 cytokine immunotherapy. The assay was immunoSEQ multiplex PCR, and TCRdb's table has in-frame clones only and misses some. The table includes 90,000 to 100,000 clones, around 86% detected once. The sample here was tumor tissue, taken after IRX-2 immunotherapy. The receptors here all came from a human donor with breast cancer.

This chain links TRBV28 with TRBJ1-2, with D possibly matching TRBD1 (6 bases). Germline-derived CDR1 and CDR2 are MDHEN and SYDVKM. This CDR3 comprises 13 residues. V was cut by 3 bases and J by 6 bases, with 11 bases left in between. The CDR3 DNA is TGTGCCAGCAGTTTCTACAGGGACCATGGCTACACCTTC. Protein product: CASSFYRDHGYTF.

The genes are TRBV30 and TRBJ1-6, with a possible D match to TRBD1 (5 bases). Germline CDR1 and CDR2: GTSNPN and SVGIG (reference sequence). The CDR3 spans 12 residues. V was trimmed by 3 bases and J by 9 bases, leaving 9 bases between them. The CDR3 spells CAWSIGGSPLHF. The CDR3 DNA follows: TGTGCCTGGAGCATCGGGGGTTCACCCCTCCACTTT.

Here the CDR3 DNA reads TGTGCCAGCAGTGACAAGAAAGAACAGCGGAACAATCAGCCCCAGCATTTT. This encodes CASSDKKEQRNNQPQHF. The gene calls are TRBV28 and TRBJ1-5, with D unclear. V dropped 5 bases and J dropped 3 bases, with 20 bases sitting between them. Germline CDR1 and CDR2: MDHEN and SYDVKM. CDR3 length: 17 amino acids.

The chain is built from TRBV18 and TRBJ1-2, with D unclear. Germline loops: CDR1 KGHSH, CDR2 LQKENI. The CDR3 totals 13 residues. With 0 bases removed from V and 7 bases from J, the gap between germline ends came to 9 bases. Written as DNA, the CDR3 is TGTGCCAGCTCACCACCCGCGAAGTCTGGCTACACCTTC. Its translation is CASSPPAKSGYTF.

This chain joins TRBV19 and TRBJ2-1; TRBD2 aligns across 12 bases. Germline V gene data show CDR1 as LNHDA and CDR2 as SQIVND (reference sequence). The CDR3 has 17 amino acids. The V gene end was trimmed by 5 bases and the J gene end by 3 bases; junction bases not matched to a gene: 8. CDR3 coding DNA: TGTGCCAGTAGTCCCTTATCTAGCGGGAGGGACTACAATGAGCAGTTCTTC. It encodes CASSPLSSGRDYNEQFF.

The chain's CDR3 is CASSLGQGSGQPQHF. The CDR3 DNA reads TGTGCCAGCAGCTTAGGTCAGGGTTCAGGTCAGCCCCAGCATTTT. The chain is built from TRBV11-3 and TRBJ1-5; D is perhaps TRBD1 (5 bases). Germline CDR1 and CDR2: SGHNT and YENEEA. V lost 1 base, J lost 6 bases, and 13 bases lay in between. The CDR3 totals 15 residues.

This clone was counted a single time. The rearrangement joins TRBV10-1 to TRBJ2-1, with D perhaps assigned TRBD1 or TRBD2 (5 bases each). CDR3 length equals 14 residues. Germline loops: CDR1 WNHNN, CDR2 SYGVQD (reference sequence). Trimming removed 7 bases from V and 10 bases from J, with 20 bases in between. The CDR3: CASKAGMTTGEQFF. CDR3 in DNA: TGCGCCAGCAAGGCCGGGATGACAACAGGCGAGCAGTTCTTC.

The chain links TRBV5-1 to TRBJ1-4; 9 bases line up with TRBD1. The V gene end was trimmed by 0 bases and the J gene end by 4 bases; junction bases not matched to a gene: 4. The germline CDR1 and CDR2 sequences are SGHRS and YFSETQ. This CDR3 has 16 residues. The CDR3 here is CASSLEAGQGNEKLFF. The CDR3 bases are TGCGCCAGCAGCTTGGAAGCGGGACAGGGTAATGAAAAACTGTTTTTT.

This chain links TRBV5-1 with TRBJ1-1, with D uncertain. The germline V gene has CDR1 SGHRS and CDR2 YFSETQ. V shed 0 bases and J shed 2 bases, with 8 bases lying between them. The CDR3 sequence is 14 residues long. The CDR3 spells CASSLERPNTEAFF. The CDR3 nucleotides read TGCGCCAGCAGCTTGGAAAGGCCTAACACTGAAGCTTTCTTT.

This chain links TRBV5-1 with TRBJ2-1; no clear D. V lost 4 bases and J 8 bases, leaving 16 bases between the germline ends. Germline V lookup: CDR1 SGHRS, CDR2 YFSETQ. The CDR3 contains 14 residues. The CDR3 coding sequence is TGCGCCAGCAGCGGTGACTTATTAGGCGATGAGCAGTTCTTC. As protein: CASSGDLLGDEQFF.

V usage is TRBV29-1 and J usage is TRBJ2-2; 8 bases agree with TRBD1. The germline V gene encodes CDR1 SQVTM and CDR2 ANQGSEA. CDR3 size: 14 residues. J was trimmed by 3 bases and V by 4 bases; bases with no gene match: 4. CDR3 region: CSVVQGAHTGELFF. The DNA of the CDR3 is TGCAGCGTTGTTCAGGGGGCTCACACCGGGGAGCTGTTTTTT.

V gene TRBV28 combines with J gene TRBJ1-5, with TRBD1 identical over 8 bases. V trimming: 8 bases; J trimming: 5 bases; junction bases outside the gene matches: 5. Germline V gene lookup returns CDR1 MDHEN and CDR2 SYDVKM. The CDR3 totals 13 residues. The DNA for the CDR3 is TGTGCCAGCCATACAGGGGGGGATCAGCCCCAGCATTTT. Its translation is CASHTGGDQPQHF.

The chain carries TRBV6-8 and TRBJ1-5, with a weak D call TRBD1 (5 bases). V lost 5 bases and J 3 bases, leaving 20 bases between the germline ends. This CDR3 contains 17 residues. The germline gives CDR1 MNHGY, CDR2 SAAAGT. This CDR3 reads CASSERGGMSSNQPQHF. The CDR3 nucleotides read TGTGCCAGCAGTGAGCGGGGCGGCATGAGTTCCAATCAGCCCCAGCATTTT.

This clone was counted once. V is TRBV30 and J is TRBJ2-3, with D uncertain. The germline V gene has CDR1 GTSNPN and CDR2 SVGIG (reference sequence). V lost 0 bases to trimming and J lost 3 bases, with 7 bases between them. CDR3 size: 13 residues. The CDR3 here is CAWSVPGTDTQYF. The CDR3 DNA is TGTGCCTGGAGTGTACCCGGAACAGATACGCAGTATTTT.

Remarks on this clone: Read data end 1 residue before the CDR3 end; the end is taken from the germline J gene. The V and J genes are TRBV12-2 and TRBJ1-5; TRBD1 was called by the table and not checked on the DNA. TRBV12-2 is flagged as a pseudogene. The CDR3 covers 15 residues. CDR3 region: CASRFGTGGDQPQHF. CDR3 DNA (partial): TGTGCAAGTCGCTTCGGGACAGGGGGCGACCAGCCCCAGCAT.

The chain has TRBV4-1 and TRBJ2-7, with TRBD2 matching over 9 bases. Looked up from germline, CDR1 is MGHRA and CDR2 is YSYEKL. This CDR3 spans 13 amino acids. J was trimmed by 3 bases and V by 8 bases; bases with no gene match: 5. Here the CDR3 reads CASSSGGFYEQYF. CDR3 DNA: TGCGCCAGCTCCAGCGGGGGGTTCTACGAGCAGTACTTC.

The V call is TRBV15, the J call TRBJ1-1; D uncertain. Germline assignment: CDR1 LNHNV and CDR2 YYDKDF (reference sequence). This CDR3 region has 17 residues. Trimming shortened V by 3 bases and J by 0 bases, and 17 bases separated the two germline ends. CDR3 in DNA: TGTGCCACCAGCAGTCTAGTCCGGCTATTCATGAACACTGAAGCTTTCTTT. This encodes CATSSLVRLFMNTEAFF.

The rearrangement links TRBV29-1 to TRBJ1-1; weak D call: TRBD1 (6 bases). Trimming left V 0 bases short and J 5 bases short, with 16 bases between. CDR3 length: 15 amino acids. CDR1 and CDR2 from the germline V gene are SQVTM and ANQGSEA. CDR3 sequence (DNA): TGCAGCGTTGAAGATTTGCAGGGGCGAGGGACTGAAGCTTTCTTT. It is translated as CSVEDLQGRGTEAFF.

This sequence joins TRBV18 and TRBJ2-7; tentative D call: TRBD1 (5 bases). The CDR3 extends over 14 amino acids. The V gene's germline CDR1 is KGHSH and CDR2 LQKENI. Trimming shortened V by 2 bases and J by 2 bases, and 10 bases separated the two germline ends. The CDR3 spells CASSPGDSPYEQYF. The CDR3 DNA sequence: TGTGCCAGCTCACCAGGCGACAGTCCCTACGAGCAGTACTTC.

CDR3 coding DNA: TGTGCCAGTAGACACTACACCGGGGAGCTGTTTTTT. This sequence encodes CASRHYTGELFF. The rearrangement joins TRBV19 to TRBJ2-2; D unresolved. The CDR3 totals 12 residues. Trimming removed 6 bases from V and 3 bases from J, with 5 bases in between. CDR1 and CDR2 (germline): LNHDA, SQIVND (reference sequence).

This sequence joins TRBV11-3 and TRBJ1-3; 8 positions agree with TRBD1. The CDR3 is 16 residues long. With V trimmed by 5 bases and J by 0 bases, 6 bases remained unmatched. Germline V gene sequence: CDR1 SGHNT, CDR2 YENEEA. The CDR3 sequence is CASSTTTGGSGNTIYF. The CDR3 DNA sequence: TGTGCCAGCAGCACAACAACAGGGGGCTCTGGAAACACCATATATTTT.

J is TRBJ1-5 and V is TRBV6-8; D remains ambiguous. The CDR3 contains 15 residues. V was pared by 8 bases and J by 1 base, with 15 bases between. Germline V lookup: CDR1 MNHGY, CDR2 SAAAGT. CDR3 amino acids: CASGGYGWSNQPQHF. The CDR3 DNA is TGTGCCAGCGGAGGTTACGGGTGGAGCAATCAGCCCCAGCATTTT.

This sequence joins TRBV18 and TRBJ2-1; 10 nucleotides line up with TRBD1. J gave up 7 bases and V 5 bases, and 11 bases lay outside the gene matches. The germline gives CDR1 KGHSH, CDR2 LQKENI. CDR3 size: 16 residues. The CDR3 nucleotides read TGTGCCAGCTCAACCCTCAGGACAGGGGGAGAGAATGAGCAGTTCTTC. Its protein product is CASSTLRTGGENEQFF.

In its sample, this clone was seen a few times. The rearrangement links TRBV6-8 to TRBJ2-7; 7 nucleotides line up with TRBD1. CDR3 length: 15 residues. J lost 2 bases, V lost 5 bases, and 9 bases had no gene match. Germline V lookup: CDR1 MNHGY, CDR2 SAAAGT. The CDR3: CASSRDPGQAYEQYF. In DNA, the CDR3 is TGTGCCAGCAGTCGCGACCCAGGACAGGCCTACGAGCAGTACTTC.

The chain recombines TRBV7-4 with TRBJ2-1; unclear D gene. This CDR3 is built from 13 residues. V was trimmed by 7 bases and J by 7 bases, leaving 14 bases between them. Germline V CDR1 and CDR2: SGHVT, SQSDAQ. CDR3 coding DNA: TGTGCCAGCACCCCCCAACTTGGGAATGAGCAGTTCTTC. Protein sequence: CASTPQLGNEQFF.

This chain uses TRBV4-1 with TRBJ1-2, with TRBD1 matching 8 bases. CDR3 length: 13 residues. The V segment lost 7 bases and the J segment 6 bases; nucleotides outside the gene matches: 7. Germline CDR1 is MGHRA and CDR2 is YSYEKL. The CDR3 DNA is TGCGCCAGCACTCCAGGGGGCGCGAATGGCTACACCTTC. This translates into CASTPGGANGYTF.

This clone appeared once. The chain has TRBV5-1 and TRBJ1-1; 10 positions match TRBD1. CDR3 length equals 15 residues. Germline V gene lookup returns CDR1 SGHRS and CDR2 YFSETQ. The ends lost 4 bases at V and 2 bases at J; junction bases unmatched: 5. CDR3 amino acids: CASSGGQGSNTEAFF. The CDR3 region has the DNA TGCGCCAGCAGCGGGGGACAGGGGAGTAACACTGAAGCTTTCTTT.

Of note for this clone: Other DNA sequences in the same sample also yield this CDR3. J is TRBJ1-1 and V is TRBV28; no clear D gene. Germline CDR1 MDHEN, CDR2 SYDVKM. The CDR3 has 12 amino acids. V was pared by 2 bases and J by 1 base, with 2 bases between. CDR3 DNA: TGTGCCAGCAGTTTAAAGAACACTGAAGCTTTCTTT. The encoded protein is CASSLKNTEAFF.

The chain combines TRBV29-1 with TRBJ2-7, with 7 bases fitting TRBD2. V shed 5 bases and J 6 bases; nucleotides not matched to a gene: 10. Germline CDR1 SQVTM, CDR2 ANQGSEA. The CDR3 length is 13 residues. This CDR3 is CSVRQGGRSEQYF. The CDR3, as DNA: TGCAGCGTTCGTCAGGGCGGGAGAAGCGAGCAGTACTTC.